These 4 T cell receptor beta chains share one sample of origin, sequenced in a study of spatial heterogeneity in lung cancer. Time point in this sample: sample taken at primary tumor resection. Whole RNA obtained from tumor, nontumor lung or frozen PBMC underwent sequencing without sorting. TCRdb reanalysed the 5' RACE reads using MiXCR and keeps one entry per CDR3 protein. The data contain approximately 52,000 distinct CDR3 sequences, approximately 7% of them singletons. The material was PBMCs, obtained at surgery. The receptors were sampled from a female donor with early-stage non-small cell lung cancer.

This clonotype was seen many times. V and J are TRBV7-9 and TRBJ2-3; 7 bases line up with TRBD2. With V trimmed by 1 base and J by 2 bases, 6 bases remained unmatched. The germline V gene has CDR1 SEHNR and CDR2 FQNEAQ (reference sequence). The CDR3 spans 16 residues. The CDR3 region is CASSLEPAGNTDTQYF. DNA of the CDR3: TGTGCCAGCAGCTTAGAGCCAGCGGGGAACACAGATACGCAGTATTTT.

This clonotype was observed at least ten times. This rearrangement joins TRBV28 to TRBJ2-1, with TRBD1 identical over 9 bases. The CDR3 consists of 15 residues. The trim removed 2 bases at V and 6 bases at J, leaving 5 bases unmatched. CDR1 and CDR2 from the germline V gene are MDHEN and SYDVKM. This CDR3 reads CASSLPGQGINEQFF. The CDR3 DNA reads as TGTGCCAGCAGTTTACCAGGACAGGGGATCAATGAGCAGTTCTTC.

V is TRBV20-1 and J is TRBJ1-2; the D is unclear. CDR3 length equals 11 residues. Between the trimmed V and J ends, which lost 4 bases and 3 bases, there was a span of 6 bases. CDR1 is DFQATT and CDR2 is SNEGSKA in the germline V gene (reference sequence). For the CDR3, the DNA is TGCAGTGCTATCCCCGACTATGGCTACACCTTC. It yields the protein CSAIPDYGYTF.

This clonotype occurred a few times. The V and J genes are TRBV20-1 and TRBJ1-1; possibly TRBD1 for D (5 bases). V lost 3 bases to trimming and J lost 6 bases, with 23 bases between them. This CDR3 region has 16 residues. CDR1 DFQATT and CDR2 SNEGSKA come from the germline V gene (reference sequence). CDR3 sequence reads: CSARSADSTPIPEAFF. The CDR3 nucleotides read TGCAGTGCTAGGTCCGCCGACAGTACGCCCATCCCTGAAGCTTTCTTT.